This section outlines one T cell receptor (beta chain) sequence together with its context. Its target is unknown. The record originates from a study of shared clonotypes between healthy human individuals. General study results and limits: Incompleteness in sorted-subset sequencing, despite large depth, was shown by rarefaction.

This CDR3 spans 13 amino acids. From germline, CDR1 is SGHVS and CDR2 FQNEAQ. V shed 5 bases and J shed 9 bases, with 11 bases lying between them. Repertoires were generated with immunoSEQ multiplex PCR, while TCRdb's copy carries only in-frame clones and drops some. Of 2 million to 3 million clones in the sample, more than 90% were seen once. This receptor was obtained from a man between 18 and 29 years old in good health. This chain links TRBV7-8 with TRBJ1-6; D remains unclear. The sequencing input was naive CD4+ T cells sorted from blood. Specified subset: CD45RA+ positively selected. CDR3 residues: CASSMALGSPLHF. DNA of the CDR3: TGTGCCAGCAGCATGGCACTAGGTTCACCCCTCCACTTT. Looking up the rest from reference TRBV7-8 and TRBJ1-6 gives the full variable domain: GAGVSQSPRYKVAKRGQDVALRCDPISGHVSLFWYQQALGQGPEFLTYFQNEAQLDKSGLPSDRFFAERPEGSVSTLKIQRTQQEDSAVYLCASSMALGSPLHFGNGTRLTVT.